The T cell receptor (beta chain) described here comes from a study of early T cells in non-severe SARS-CoV-2 infection. This clonotype was picked up a small number of times. The CDR3 totals 11 residues. The ends were cut back, 8 bases at V and 6 bases at J, with 11 bases in the middle. Germline CDR1 reads MGHDK; CDR2 reads SYGVNS. TCRdb analysed the 5' RACE reads with MiXCR anew, one entry per CDR3 protein. The data contain 40,000 to 55,000 distinct CDR3 sequences, more than 10% of them seen just once; the ten biggest clones take up 16%. This clonotype was sampled from an adult who was a healthcare worker with PCR-confirmed SARS-CoV-2 infection or an uninfected control (not recorded which). This chain uses TRBV25-1 with TRBJ2-7, with D perhaps matching TRBD2 (5 bases). The sequenced sample was whole blood. CDR3 residues: CASGLSGEQYF. The DNA for the CDR3 is TGTGCCAGCGGCCTAAGCGGCGAGCAGTACTTC.